The T cell receptor beta chain described here comes from a study of tumor-infiltrating lymphocytes in primary liver carcinoma. Looking at the study overall: Both sexes were represented among patients, who were 30 to 69 years old. Samples gave roughly 3.65 to 8 million productive TCRbeta reads, similar across tissue types. General observations from the study: The difference in top-250-clone fraction between tumors and blood was significant, favoring tumors (p = 0.039). A fraction of only about 7.5-24% of top clones appeared in all five tumor regions.

Germline V CDR1 and CDR2: SGHAT, FQDESV (reference sequence). This CDR3 region has 15 residues. The tissue used was unsorted bulk material of roughly 17-31 mg. RNA and DNA were co-extracted from it with the AllPrep DNA/RNA mini kit. TCR beta cDNA was prepared out of approximately 500 ng total RNA by means of a constant-region primer. Generation of the TCR beta libraries relied on three nested multiplex PCR rounds using slightly modified ARM-PCR. The first two PCR rounds, around 10 cycles each, used TRBV1-TRBV30 forward primers and a C-beta reverse primer. TCRdb called the multiplex PCR reads again in MiXCR, with one record for every CDR3 protein. The sample shows 90,000 to 140,000 distinct CDR3 sequences, around 80% of them seen only once. About this clonotype: Its target is not known. The junction shows a germline mismatch at one end, possibly a read error.

The source material was liver tumor tissue from sampling region 3. Subset indicated: tumor region T3, left-lateral pole. V gene TRBV11-1 combines with J gene TRBJ2-1; D is possibly TRBD1 or TRBD2 (5 bases each). The receptor comes from a man in his forties or fifties with primary liver carcinoma and hepatitis B virus infection. The CDR3 region has the DNA TGTGCTAGCAGCTTCCAGGGACCGCCGTACAATGAGCAGTTCTTC. Translating gives CASSFQGPPYNEQFF.